This T cell receptor beta chain was obtained from a study of vaccination effects on CD4 cells after COVID-19. At the level of the study: Once vaccinated, a few convalescent patients were sampled both early and late afterward. Post-vaccine draws lagged the second dose by a median of 72 days. A few million PBMC were seeded per well and grown in the presence of around 10 IU/ml IL-2 and 8.5 to 10 ug/ml peptides.

Generated by immunoSEQ multiplex PCR, the TCRdb table keeps only in-frame clones and is missing some. The sample lists about 46,000 clones, around three quarters occurring once. As to this clone: The antigen is not known.

Subsequent to a culture period of about ten days, CD4+ T cells were isolated. A PCR test confirmed that the person had SARS-CoV-2 infection between March and December 2020. As their vaccination, participants received two doses of either BNT162b2 or mRNA-1273. The source material was CD4+ T cells from PBMCs cultured without peptide, sampled after COVID-19 vaccination. This clonotype was sampled from a human donor who had a prior SARS-CoV-2 infection.

CDR3: CASSSRGDNSPLHF. The CDR3 bases are TGTGCCAGCAGCTCACGGGGCGATAATTCACCCCTCCACTTT. The chain employs TRBV7-9 and TRBJ1-6, with a tentative D call TRBD1 (5 bases). This CDR3 spans 14 amino acids. V was pared by 4 bases and J by 5 bases, with 9 bases between. Looked up from germline, CDR1 is SEHNR and CDR2 is FQNEAQ (reference sequence).